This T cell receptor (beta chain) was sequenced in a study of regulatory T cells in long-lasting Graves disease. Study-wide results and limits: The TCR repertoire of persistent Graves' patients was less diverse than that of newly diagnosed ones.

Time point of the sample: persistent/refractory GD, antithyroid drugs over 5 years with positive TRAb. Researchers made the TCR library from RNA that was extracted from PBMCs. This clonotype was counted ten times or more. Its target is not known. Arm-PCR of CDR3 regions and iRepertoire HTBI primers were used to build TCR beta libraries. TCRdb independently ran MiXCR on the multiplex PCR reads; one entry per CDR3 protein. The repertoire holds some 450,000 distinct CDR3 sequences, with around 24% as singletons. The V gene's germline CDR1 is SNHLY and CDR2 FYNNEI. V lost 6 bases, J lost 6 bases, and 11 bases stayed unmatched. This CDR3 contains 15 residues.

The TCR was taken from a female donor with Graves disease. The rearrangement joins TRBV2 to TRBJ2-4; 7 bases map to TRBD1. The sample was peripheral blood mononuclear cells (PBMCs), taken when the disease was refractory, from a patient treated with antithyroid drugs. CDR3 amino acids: CASRDPWDSPNIQYF. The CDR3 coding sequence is TGTGCCAGCAGAGATCCGTGGGACAGCCCAAACATTCAGTACTTC.